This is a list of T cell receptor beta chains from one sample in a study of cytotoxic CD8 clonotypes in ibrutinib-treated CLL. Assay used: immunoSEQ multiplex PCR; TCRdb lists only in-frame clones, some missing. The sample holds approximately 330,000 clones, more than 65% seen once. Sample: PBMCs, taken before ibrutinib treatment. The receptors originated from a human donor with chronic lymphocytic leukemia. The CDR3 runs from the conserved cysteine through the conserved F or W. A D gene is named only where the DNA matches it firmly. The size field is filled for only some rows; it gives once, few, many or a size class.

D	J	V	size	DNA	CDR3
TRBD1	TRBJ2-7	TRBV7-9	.	TGTGCCAGCAGAATCGGACAGGGTGGGTACGAGCAGTACTTC	CASRIGQGGYEQYF
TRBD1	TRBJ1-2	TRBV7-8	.	TGTGCCAGCAGCTTAGTTGAGACAGGGAGCTATGGCTACACCTTC	CASSLVETGSYGYTF
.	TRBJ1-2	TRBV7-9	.	TGTGCCAGCAGCTTGGGCGGGGGGCTGCCCGGACGGGATGGCTACACCTTC	CASSLGGGLPGRDGYTF
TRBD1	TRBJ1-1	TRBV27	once	TGTGCCAGCAGTAAAGACAGGGGGCGCGGCACTGAAGCTTTCTTT	CASSKDRGRGTEAFF
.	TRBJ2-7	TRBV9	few	TGTGCCAGCAGCGTTTCCGGACAAGGTTACGAGCAGTACTTC	CASSVSGQGYEQYF
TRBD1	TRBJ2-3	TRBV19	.	TGTGCCAGCCAGCTCGACAGGGGGCGCGGAGATACGCAGTATTTT	CASQLDRGRGDTQYF
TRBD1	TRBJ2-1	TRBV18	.	TGTGCCAGCTCAAAGACAGGGGGAGACAATGAGCAGTTCTTC	CASSKTGGDNEQFF
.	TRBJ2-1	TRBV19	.	TGTGCCAGTAGCGAAGGACCTAGGTACCTTCCAGATGAGCAGTTCTTC	CASSEGPRYLPDEQFF
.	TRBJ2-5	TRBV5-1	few	TGCGCCAGCAGCTTGGTGGGGATTAGGGAGACCCAGTACTTC	CASSLVGIRETQYF
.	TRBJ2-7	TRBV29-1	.	TGCAGCGCTAATCAGGGTATCGAGCAGTACTTC	CSANQGIEQYF
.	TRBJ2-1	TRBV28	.	TGTGCCAGCAGTCCCCCGCCCCTGGGACCCTCCCGGTATGAGCAGTTCTTC	CASSPPPLGPSRYEQFF
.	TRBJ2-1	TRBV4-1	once	TGCGCCAGCAGGCCCCGTGAGGGGGCGGGGTACAATGAGCAGTTCTTC	CASRPREGAGYNEQFF
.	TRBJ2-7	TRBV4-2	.	TGTGCCAGCAGCCAAGATGGGGTGGTCGGCTACGAGCAGTACTTC	CASSQDGVVGYEQYF
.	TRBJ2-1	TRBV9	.	TGTGCCAGCAGCGGCAGGGGCTCTACCTACAATGAGCAGTTCTTC	CASSGRGSTYNEQFF
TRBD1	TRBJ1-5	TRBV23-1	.	TGCGCCAGCAGTCAGTTACAGGGGGCCAATCAGCCCCAGCATTTT	CASSQLQGANQPQHF
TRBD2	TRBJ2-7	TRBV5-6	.	TGTGCCAGCAGCAGCCTTTTAGCGGGGGCCTACGAGCAGTACTTC	CASSSLLAGAYEQYF
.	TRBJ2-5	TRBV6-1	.	TGTGCCAGCAGTCAAGAGACCCAGTACTTC	CASSQETQYF
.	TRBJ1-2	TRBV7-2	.	TGTGCCAGCAGAGTCACGGGCTTCGTTGGCTACACCTTC	CASRVTGFVGYTF
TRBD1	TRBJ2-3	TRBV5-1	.	TGCGCCAGCCGGCTTGACGGACAGGGAACCACAGATACGCAGTATTTT	CASRLDGQGTTDTQYF
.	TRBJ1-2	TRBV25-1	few	TGTGCCAGCACCTTGGGCTATGGCTACACCTTC	CASTLGYGYTF
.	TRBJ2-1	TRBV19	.	TGTGCCAGTAGTCCTCAAGGCTTGGAGAACAATGAGCAGTTCTTC	CASSPQGLENNEQFF
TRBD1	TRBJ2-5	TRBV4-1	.	TGCGCCAGCAGCTTCACAGGGGTGGCAGAGACCCAGTACTTC	CASSFTGVAETQYF
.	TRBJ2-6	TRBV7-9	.	TGTGCCAGCAGCCACAGGGACTCTGGGGCCAACGTCCTGACTTTC	CASSHRDSGANVLTF
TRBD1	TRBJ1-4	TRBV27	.	TGTGCCAGCAGTTGGCGACAGGGAAATAATGAAAAACTGTTTTTT	CASSWRQGNNEKLFF
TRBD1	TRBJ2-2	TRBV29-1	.	TGCAGCGTTGAAGACCCCACTACAGGGGGCCGGAACACCGGGGAGCTGTTTTTT	CSVEDPTTGGRNTGELFF
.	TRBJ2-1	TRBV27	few	TGTGCCAGCAGTGCCTATCATCCCGCCGGGTACAATGAGCAGTTCTTC	CASSAYHPAGYNEQFF
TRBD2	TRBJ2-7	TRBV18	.	TGTGCCAGCTCACCGTATACTAGCGGGAGTTTATACGAGCAGTACTTC	CASSPYTSGSLYEQYF
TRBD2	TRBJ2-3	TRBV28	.	TGTGCCAGCAGTATAGCGGGCCGCCTAGCGGGAGTTAGCACAGATACGCAGTATTTT	CASSIAGRLAGVSTDTQYF
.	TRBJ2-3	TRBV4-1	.	TGCGCCAGCAGCCCGAGGGCTACAGATACGCAGTATTTT	CASSPRATDTQYF
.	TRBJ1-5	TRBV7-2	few	TGTGCCAGCAGCCGGTTAAATCAGCCCCAGCATTTT	CASSRLNQPQHF
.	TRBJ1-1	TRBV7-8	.	TGTGCCAGCAGCTGGGACAAATACACTGAAGCTTTCTTT	CASSWDKYTEAFF
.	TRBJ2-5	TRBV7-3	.	TGTGCCAGCAGCTCTGATTCGCCCCAGTACTTC	CASSSDSPQYF
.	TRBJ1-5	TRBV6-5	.	TGTGCCAGCAGTCAAGTACTCGGGCCCCAGCATTTT	CASSQVLGPQHF
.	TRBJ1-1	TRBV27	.	TGTGCCAGCAGTTTTAGTTTCGGTTGGGACACGAACACTGAAGCTTTCTTT	CASSFSFGWDTNTEAFF
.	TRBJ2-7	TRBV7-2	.	TGTGCCAGCAGCTTAGTCGGCGATCGCGAGCAGTACTTC	CASSLVGDREQYF
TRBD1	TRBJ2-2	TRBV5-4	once	TGTGCCAGCAGCTTATGGACAGGGGGTTGGAACACCGGGGAGCTGTTTTTT	CASSLWTGGWNTGELFF
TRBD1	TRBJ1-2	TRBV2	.	TGTGCCAGCAGTCCGGAGACAGGGAACTATGGCTACACCTTC	CASSPETGNYGYTF
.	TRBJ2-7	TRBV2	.	TGTGCCAGCAGTGAACCGGGTCCCTACGAGCAGTACTTC	CASSEPGPYEQYF
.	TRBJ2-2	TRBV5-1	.	TGCGCCAGCAGCTTGATTACTACCGGGGAGCTGTTTTTT	CASSLITTGELFF
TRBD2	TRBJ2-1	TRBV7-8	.	TGTGCCAGCAGCTTAGCTAGCGGGAGGACCAATGAGCAGTTCTTC	CASSLASGRTNEQFF
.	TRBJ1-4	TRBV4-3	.	TGCGCCAGCAGCCAAGTTGAGCGGGGACGCGAAAAACTGTTTTTT	CASSQVERGREKLFF
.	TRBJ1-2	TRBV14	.	TGTGCCAGCAGCCAACGCGCAGGCTATGGCTACACCTTC	CASSQRAGYGYTF